The 6 T cell receptor beta chains given below trace back to one sample, sequenced in a study of blood T cell repertoires in COVID-19. Produced via immunoSEQ multiplex PCR; TCRdb's table is partial and in-frame only. The table lists under 110,000 clones, approximately 89% of them singletons. The sequenced sample consisted of peripheral blood. The receptors here all came from a woman aged 25-40 years with acute or convalescent COVID-19.

In its sample, this clone was seen once. The chain combines TRBV2 with TRBJ2-7; 7 bases align to TRBD1. CDR1 and CDR2 (germline): SNHLY, FYNNEI. V trimming: 4 bases; J trimming: 7 bases; junction bases outside the gene matches: 7. There are 13 residues in the CDR3. The CDR3 spells CASSGRQGKEQYF. The CDR3, as DNA: TGTGCCAGCAGTGGGAGACAGGGCAAAGAGCAGTACTTC.

The count of this clone is one. This chain uses TRBV5-4 with TRBJ1-2; D not certain. The length of the CDR3 is 11 residues. Germline V lookup: CDR1 SGHNT, CDR2 YYREEE (reference sequence). V dropped 4 bases and J dropped 7 bases, with 8 bases sitting between them. The CDR3 protein is CASSVGSGYTF. CDR3 coding DNA: TGTGCCAGCAGCGTCGGGAGTGGCTACACCTTC.

This rearrangement joins TRBV11-3 to TRBJ1-6; D is perhaps TRBD1 (5 bases). Per the germline V gene, CDR1 is SGHNT and CDR2 is YENEEA. CDR3 length: 14 amino acids. Trimming shortened V by 8 bases and J by 10 bases, and 18 bases separated the two germline ends. The CDR3 is CASSDRGIGSPLHF. In DNA form, the CDR3 reads TGTGCCAGCTCCGACCGGGGGATAGGGTCACCCCTCCACTTT.

The CDR3 DNA sequence: TGTGCCAGCTCATACTCCCTTATAATGGAGCAGTACTTC. Protein sequence: CASSYSLIMEQYF. The chain employs TRBV18 and TRBJ2-7; D gene unclear. V was clipped by 5 bases and J by 7 bases, with 15 bases between them. The CDR3 is 13 amino acids. Germline lookup yields CDR1 KGHSH and CDR2 LQKENI.

The chain is built from TRBV10-3 and TRBJ2-3; 9 bases line up with TRBD1. Germline loops: CDR1 ENHRY, CDR2 SYGVKD. This CDR3 comprises 15 residues. V dropped 4 bases and J dropped 6; count of bases not matched to a gene: 8. Here the CDR3 DNA reads TGTGCCATCAGTGCCGGGGACAGGGATTTGGATACGCAGTATTTT. As protein: CAISAGDRDLDTQYF.

J is TRBJ1-3 and V is TRBV6-5; possibly TRBD1 for D (5 bases). Germline CDR1 is MNHEY and CDR2 is SVGAGI. V dropped 7 bases and J dropped 1 base, with 5 bases sitting between them. This CDR3 comprises 12 residues. CDR3 sequence (DNA): TGTGCCAGCACAGGGTCTGGAAACACCATATATTTT. This encodes CASTGSGNTIYF.